This paragraph covers one TCR beta chain sequence. This sample is part of a study of blood T cell repertoires in COVID-19. Looking at the study overall: Nucleic acid was either cDNA or gDNA, and it came from T cells, B-cell-depleted T cells, or PBMCs.

J gave up 7 bases and V 6 bases, and 6 bases lay outside the gene matches. Per germline, CDR1 SGHNT and CDR2 YYREEE (reference sequence). The CDR3 sequence is 14 residues long. Study processing details: Nucleated cell number was recorded as an estimate derived from reference gene primer amplification. Profiling relied on immunoSEQ multiplex PCR, and the TCRdb table lists in-frame clones only, not all of them. The DNA gave D and trimming, while V, J and clone size come from that table. The sample has about 250,000 clones; approximately 85% are singletons. The genes are TRBV5-4 and TRBJ1-4, with 10 bases identical to TRBD1. The sequenced material came from peripheral blood. The receptor's source is a woman in her seventies with acute or convalescent COVID-19. CDR3 sequence reads: CASTRDRGGEKLFF. The CDR3 nucleotides are TGTGCCAGCACCAGGGACAGGGGTGGTGAAAAACTGTTTTTT.